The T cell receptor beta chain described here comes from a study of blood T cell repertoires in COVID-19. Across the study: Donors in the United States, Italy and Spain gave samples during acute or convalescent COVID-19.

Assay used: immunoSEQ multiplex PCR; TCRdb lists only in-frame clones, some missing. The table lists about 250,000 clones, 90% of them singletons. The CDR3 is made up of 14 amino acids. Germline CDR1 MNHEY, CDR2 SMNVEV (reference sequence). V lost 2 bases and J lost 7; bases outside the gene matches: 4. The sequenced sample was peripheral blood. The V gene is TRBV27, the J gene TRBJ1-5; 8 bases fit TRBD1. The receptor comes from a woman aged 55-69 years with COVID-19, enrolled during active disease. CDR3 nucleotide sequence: TGTGCCAGCAGTTTAGGACAGGGAATCCAGCCCCAGCATTTT. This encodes CASSLGQGIQPQHF.